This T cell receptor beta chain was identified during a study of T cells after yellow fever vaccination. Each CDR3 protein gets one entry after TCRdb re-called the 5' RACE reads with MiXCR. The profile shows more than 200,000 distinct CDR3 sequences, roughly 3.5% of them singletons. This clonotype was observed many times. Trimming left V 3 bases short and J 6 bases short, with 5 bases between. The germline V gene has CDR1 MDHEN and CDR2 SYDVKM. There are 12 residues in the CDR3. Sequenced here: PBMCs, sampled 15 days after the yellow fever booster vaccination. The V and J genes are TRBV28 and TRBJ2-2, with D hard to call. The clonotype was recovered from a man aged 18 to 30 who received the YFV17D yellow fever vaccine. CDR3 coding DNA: TGTGCCAGCAGTTTCGGTGCCGGGGAGCTGTTTTTT. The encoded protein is CASSFGAGELFF.